The 19 T cell receptor beta chains reported below all come from one sample, sequenced in a study of T-cell reconstitution after alpha-beta-depleted transplantation in children. For TCRbeta, the library was prepared with unique molecular identifiers. MiXCR, run by TCRdb on the PCR reads, gives a single entry per CDR3 protein. The sample carries over 150,000 distinct CDR3 sequences, just over 14% recorded once. The source material was PBMCs from the stem cell graft donor, sampled from the stem cell graft. These receptors came from a human donor who donated a stem cell graft to a child with acute lymphoblastic leukemia.

This clonotype was seen repeatedly, ten times or more. The V and J genes are TRBV27 and TRBJ2-3, with D possibly called TRBD1 or TRBD2 (5 bases each). Trimming stripped 6 bases from V and 6 bases from J, with 13 bases between. From germline, CDR1 is MNHEY and CDR2 SMNVEV (reference sequence). The CDR3 contains 13 residues. CDR3 region: CASRENWGDTQYF. As DNA, the CDR3 is TGTGCCAGCAGGGAGAATTGGGGGGATACGCAGTATTTT.

This clonotype was detected many times. This chain connects TRBV29-1 to TRBJ2-7; possibly TRBD2 for D (6 bases). Germline values: CDR1 SQVTM, CDR2 ANQGSEA. The CDR3 is 15 residues long. Trimming shortened V by 6 bases and J by 9 bases, and 27 bases separated the two germline ends. The DNA for the CDR3 is TGCAGCGTGGCCGGTAGCGGAACTTTACTACGAGTGCAGTACTTC. Protein product: CSVAGSGTLLRVQYF.

About this clonotype: A much larger clone lies a single base off, so this may be a read error. The chain recombines TRBV7-8 with TRBJ1-5; possible D gene TRBD1, 5 bases. The germline V gene encodes CDR1 SGHVS and CDR2 FQNEAQ. The CDR3 totals 16 residues. The CDR3 nucleotides are TGTGCCAACAGCTCCCAATGGGGGGGTAGGGGTCAGCCCCAGCATTTT. It specifies CANSSQWGGRGQPQHF.

About this clonotype: A much larger clone sits a single nucleotide away, making a read error possible. V is TRBV12-3 or TRBV12-4 and J is TRBJ2-7; D tentatively fits TRBD1 or TRBD2 (5 bases each). CDR3 length: 15 residues. This CDR3 reads CASSFSGQAVHDQYF. The CDR3 DNA is TGTGCCAGCAGTTTTTCGGGGCAGGCTGTACACGATCAGTACTTC.

This clonotype has ten or more counts. DNA for the CDR3: TGCGCCAGCAGCTTGGAAGCGACTAGAGCGGACACCGGGGAGCTGTTTTTT. Protein sequence: CASSLEATRADTGELFF. The chain carries TRBV5-1 and TRBJ2-2; the D gene is possibly TRBD2 (6 bases). CDR3 length: 17 residues. Trimming pared 0 bases from V and 3 bases from J, leaving 15 bases between. Germline lookup yields CDR1 SGHRS and CDR2 YFSETQ.

The chain joins TRBV18 to TRBJ1-1, with no clear D. This CDR3 has 14 amino acids. Germline loops: CDR1 KGHSH, CDR2 LQKENI. Trimming stripped 5 bases from V and 3 bases from J, with 13 bases between. CDR3 DNA sequence: TGTGCCAGCTCAGTCGGTGGTGGTGACACTGAAGCTTTCTTT. Translating it yields CASSVGGGDTEAFF. Full variable domain (outside the CDR3, taken from reference TRBV18 and TRBJ1-1): NAGVMQNPRHLVRRRGQEARLRCSPMKGHSHVYWYRQLPEEGLKFMVYLQKENIIDESGMPKERFSAEFPKEGPSILRIQQVVRGDSAAYFCASSVGGGDTEAFFGQGTRLTVV.

This clonotype was counted at least ten times. This sequence joins TRBV6-1 and TRBJ2-5; TRBD1 matches at 7 bases. V lost 4 bases and J lost 5; bases outside the gene matches: 10. The CDR3 totals 15 residues. Germline-derived CDR1 and CDR2 are MNHNS and SASEGT. The CDR3 DNA is TGTGCCAGCAGTGCTAGGACAGGACCCTTGGAGACCCAGTACTTC. This codes for CASSARTGPLETQYF.

The chain recombines TRBV5-4 with TRBJ1-1, with 8 bases fitting TRBD1. This CDR3 is 16 amino acids long. After removal of 4 bases from V and 4 bases from J, the junction contained 12 bases not matched to a gene. Germline V CDR1 and CDR2: SGHNT, YYREEE (reference sequence). DNA for the CDR3: TGTGCCAGCAGCGGTCCACACGACAGGGGTCTCACTGAAGCTTTCTTT. Translating gives CASSGPHDRGLTEAFF.

This clonotype was detected a few times. The chain has TRBV4-1 and TRBJ2-7, with a weak D call TRBD2 (5 bases). The CDR3 runs to 17 residues. Germline CDR1 and CDR2: MGHRA and YSYEKL. V gave up 0 bases and J gave up 5 bases, with 20 bases separating them. The CDR3 DNA follows: TGCGCCAGCAGCCAAGATCCAATTTCGGCGGGTCCCCACGAGCAGTACTTC. Its translation is CASSQDPISAGPHEQYF.

The count of this clonotype is one. A read error may be the cause here, since a much bigger clone is one base away. The chain couples TRBV5-1 to TRBJ1-4, with 8 bases matching TRBD1. Germline V gene data show CDR1 as SGHRS and CDR2 as YFSETQ. This CDR3 contains 18 residues. The CDR3 sequence: CASSLTGGIGLTNVKLFF. Here the CDR3 DNA reads TGCGCCAGCAGCTTGACAGGGGGAATTGGTTTAACTAATGTAAAACTGTTTTTT.

The genes are TRBV20-1 and TRBJ1-5; D gene unclear. The CDR3 has 15 residues. The V end was cut by 3 bases, the J end by 9 bases, with 21 bases between. From germline, CDR1 is DFQATT and CDR2 SNEGSKA (reference sequence). CDR3 sequence (DNA): TGCAGTGCTAGTAGTACAACGAACGTACCTCGGCCCCAGCATTTT. It is translated as CSASSTTNVPRPQHF.

This clonotype was seen repeatedly, ten times or more. CDR3 protein: CSVGERSGANVLTF. CDR3 bases: TGCAGCGTTGGGGAGCGCTCCGGGGCCAACGTCCTGACTTTC. The chain has TRBV29-1 and TRBJ2-6, with a tentative D call TRBD2 (5 bases). Looked up from germline, CDR1 is SQVTM and CDR2 is ANQGSEA. This CDR3 spans 14 amino acids. With 4 bases removed from V and 4 bases from J, the gap between germline ends came to 11 bases.

There are a few counts of this clonotype. The J gene is TRBJ2-7, the V gene TRBV20-1, with D perhaps matching TRBD1 or TRBD2 (5 bases each). The CDR3 spans 14 residues. V was pared by 3 bases and J by 2 bases, with 14 bases between. Germline CDR1 reads DFQATT; CDR2 reads SNEGSKA (reference sequence). Here the CDR3 reads CSAREIPGPYEQYF. The CDR3 DNA reads as TGCAGTGCTAGGGAGATTCCGGGACCCTACGAGCAGTACTTC.

This clonotype was observed a handful of times. This sequence joins TRBV12-5 and TRBJ1-5; D is unresolved. From germline, CDR1 is LGHNT and CDR2 FRNRAP. Trimming pared 4 bases from V and 9 bases from J, leaving 7 bases between. CDR3 length: 11 amino acids. In DNA form, the CDR3 reads TGTGCTAGTGGTTCCCAAAGGCCCCAGCATTTT. Protein product: CASGSQRPQHF.

On this clonotype: A much larger clonotype is one base distant, so this may be a read error. J is TRBJ1-1 and V is TRBV5-1; 10 positions agree with TRBD1. CDR3 length: 14 amino acids. Germline CDR1 reads SGHRS; CDR2 reads YFSETQ. With V trimmed by 4 bases and J by 7 bases, 7 bases remained unmatched. The CDR3 DNA sequence: TGCGCCAGCAGCGTCGGGACAGGGGCAAGTGAAGCTTTCTTT. Its protein product is CASSVGTGASEAFF. Combining the CDR3 with reference TRBV5-1 and TRBJ1-1 gives the whole variable domain KAGVTQTPRYLIKTRGQQVTLSCSPISGHRSVSWYQQTPGQGLQFLFEYFSETQRNKGNFPGRFSGRQFSNSRSEMNVSTLELGDSALYLCASSVGTGASEAFFGQGTRLTVV.

This clonotype has at least ten counts. The chain employs TRBV28 and TRBJ2-1, with 11 bases lining up with TRBD1. The CDR3 totals 16 residues. With 3 bases clipped from V and 3 bases from J, the junction kept 4 bases outside the gene matches. From germline, CDR1 is MDHEN and CDR2 SYDVKM. For the CDR3, the DNA is TGTGCCAGCAGTTTCCTGGGACAGGGGGGCTACAATGAGCAGTTCTTC. This translates into CASSFLGQGGYNEQFF.

This clonotype appeared many times. The gene calls are TRBV20-1 and TRBJ1-5; D not resolved. CDR1 and CDR2 from the germline V gene are DFQATT and SNEGSKA (reference sequence). The CDR3 contains 13 residues. Trimming left V 1 base short and J 1 base short, with 5 bases between. The CDR3 protein is CSARVGSNQPQHF. CDR3 DNA sequence: TGCAGTGCTAGAGTTGGCAGCAATCAGCCCCAGCATTTT.

This clonotype was detected many times. This chain links TRBV29-1 with TRBJ1-2, with TRBD1 matching over 7 bases. Germline V gene lookup returns CDR1 SQVTM and CDR2 ANQGSEA. The V gene end was trimmed by 3 bases and the J gene end by 7 bases; junction bases not matched to a gene: 8. CDR3 length: 13 amino acids. This chain's CDR3 is CSVDRARGAGYTF. CDR3 nucleotides: TGCAGCGTTGACCGGGCCAGGGGGGCTGGCTACACCTTC.

The sample holds a few counts of this clonotype. The chain couples TRBV5-1 to TRBJ2-7; 7 bases are shared with TRBD1. Germline lookup yields CDR1 SGHRS and CDR2 YFSETQ. The V gene end was trimmed by 1 base and the J gene end by 4 bases; junction bases not matched to a gene: 8. The CDR3 is 15 amino acids. The CDR3: CASSLRGTGAYEQYF. The CDR3 region has the DNA TGCGCCAGCAGCTTGCGGGGTACAGGGGCTTACGAGCAGTACTTC.